This T cell receptor beta chain was retrieved from a study of cytomegalovirus exposure and HLA in healthy donors. Primers: 60 Vbeta forward and 13 Jbeta reverse. Assay used: immunoSEQ multiplex PCR; TCRdb lists only in-frame clones, some missing. The sample lists about 200,000 clones, 82% occurring once. Whole-study results and caveats: Most TCR sequences were seen very rarely across donors, but some public TCRs occurred in many. A missense variant in DCLRE1C was later tied to TCR beta V- and J-gene trimming.

Of note for this clone: Its cognate antigen is unknown.

The CDR3 covers 16 residues. The V segment lost 4 bases and the J segment 2 bases; nucleotides outside the gene matches: 11. Germline V gene data show CDR1 as SGHNT and CDR2 as YYREEE (reference sequence). Sequenced material: PBMCs. The rearrangement joins TRBV5-4 to TRBJ2-7; 8 nucleotides line up with TRBD1. This clonotype originated in a woman aged 50 to 60 in good health and CMV-seropositive. The CDR3 nucleotides read TGTGCCAGCAGCCGACGAACAGGGGGGCTGCCCTACGAGCAGTACTTC. This gives the protein CASSRRTGGLPYEQYF.